The rows below give T cell receptor beta chains drawn from one sample of a study of blood T cell repertoires in COVID-19. Measured with immunoSEQ multiplex PCR; TCRdb has only the in-frame clones, and not every one. The data show 25,000 to 30,000 clones, about 87% seen once. Sequenced sample: peripheral blood. These receptors were collected from a man between 65 and 80 years old with active COVID-19. Each CDR3 is given with its conserved first and last residue. A D gene is named only where the DNA matches it firmly. Clone size, where shown, is once, few, many, or a class for clones that have expanded.

TRBJ2-3 . TRBV9 . CASSVAGTDTQYF TGTGCCAGCAGCGTGGCCGGCACAGATACGCAGTATTTT
TRBJ2-1 TRBD2 TRBV7-3 . CASSPPGSGRDEQFF TGTGCCAGCAGCCCCCCAGGTAGCGGGAGGGATGAGCAGTTCTTC
TRBJ2-7 . TRBV6-5 . CASSRGPYRYEQYF TGTGCCAGCAGCCGGGGTCCTTACCGCTACGAGCAGTACTTC
TRBJ2-1 . TRBV11-3 . CASSLVQRVSYNEQFF TGTGCCAGCAGCTTAGTACAGCGGGTATCCTACAATGAGCAGTTCTTC
TRBJ2-7 TRBD2 TRBV6-5 few CASSSQSGGGNEQYF TGTGCCAGCAGTTCCCAAAGCGGGGGTGGAAACGAGCAGTACTTC
TRBJ2-5 . TRBV7-2 . CASSSGVKETQYF TGTGCCAGCAGCTCGGGAGTCAAAGAGACCCAGTACTTC
TRBJ1-5 . TRBV28 once CATLRRGQGNQPQHF TGTGCCACCCTTAGGCGGGGGCAGGGCAATCAGCCCCAGCATTTT
TRBJ1-2 . TRBV28 . CASTPPGRATGDDGYTF TGTGCCAGCACCCCCCCCGGTCGGGCAACGGGGGATGATGGCTACACCTTC
TRBJ2-1 . TRBV7-2 . CASSLGIVNEQFF TGTGCCAGCAGCTTAGGAATAGTCAATGAGCAGTTCTTC
TRBJ1-1 . TRBV7-3 . CASSLMLGGMNTEAFF TGTGCCAGCAGCTTAATGCTGGGGGGGATGAACACTGAAGCTTTCTTT
TRBJ2-3 TRBD1 TRBV10-3 . CAISDQTGKGTDTQYF TGTGCCATCAGTGACCAGACAGGGAAGGGCACAGATACGCAGTATTTT
TRBJ1-1 . TRBV7-3 . CASSPGGVGDTEAFF TGTGCCAGCAGCCCCGGGGGGGTTGGGGACACTGAAGCTTTCTTT
TRBJ1-6 . TRBV9 . CASSVGGGGSPLHF TGTGCCAGCAGCGTAGGGGGAGGTGGCTCACCCCTCCACTTT
TRBJ1-1 . TRBV29-1 . CSGRTAVEAFF TGCAGCGGGAGGACAGCCGTTGAAGCTTTCTTT
TRBJ2-1 TRBD2 TRBV7-3 . CASSYHGGATYNEQFF TGTGCCAGCAGCTACCACGGGGGGGCAACCTACAATGAGCAGTTCTTC
TRBJ2-2 . TRBV7-9 . CASIPTGRTFAGELFF TGTGCCAGCATCCCTACGGGTCGAACTTTTGCTGGGGAGCTGTTTTTT
TRBJ1-1 . TRBV18 few CASSPGDNTEAFF TGTGCCAGCTCACCCGGAGATAACACTGAAGCTTTCTTT
TRBJ1-6 TRBD1 TRBV28 . CATGQGSSPLHF TGTGCCACCGGACAGGGTAGTTCACCCCTCCACTTT
TRBJ2-7 . TRBV5-6 few CASSFFGFDEQYF TGTGCCAGCAGCTTTTTCGGGTTCGACGAGCAGTACTTC
TRBJ2-5 . TRBV2 once CASSAYQETQYF TGTGCCAGCAGTGCGTACCAAGAGACCCAGTACTTC
TRBJ2-7 TRBD2 TRBV7-2 . CASSLESGETYEQYF TGTGCCAGCAGCTTAGAAAGCGGGGAGACCTACGAGCAGTACTTC
TRBJ1-2 TRBD1 TRBV5-6 . CASSLGQLKGFYGYTF TGTGCCAGCAGCCTGGGACAGTTAAAGGGGTTCTATGGCTACACCTTC
TRBJ2-7 TRBD1 TRBV30 . CAWTPRQGEQYF TGTGCCTGGACCCCAAGACAGGGCGAGCAGTACTTC
TRBJ2-7 . TRBV6-5 . CASSDIGYEQYF TGTGCCAGCTCCGACATAGGCTACGAGCAGTACTTC
TRBJ1-6 . TRBV5-1 . CASSFSGARDSPLHF TGCGCCAGCAGCTTTTCTGGGGCTCGGGATTCACCCCTCCACTTT
TRBJ2-7 . TRBV3-1/TRBV3-2 . CASSRGYEQYF TGTGCCAGCAGCCGCGGCTACGAGCAGTACTTC
TRBJ2-2 . TRBV9 once CASSPAEAELFF TGTGCCAGCAGCCCCGCGGAGGCGGAGTTGTTTTTT
TRBJ2-7 . TRBV5-6 . CASSTARRGRGDEQYF TGTGCCAGCAGCACTGCACGGAGGGGGCGGGGAGACGAGCAGTACTTC
TRBJ1-6 . TRBV21-1 . CASTLNRGNSPLHF TGTGCCAGCACACTTAACCGGGGTAATTCACCCCTCCACTTT
TRBJ2-1 TRBD2 TRBV19 . CASSRGLAGSDEQFF TGTGCCAGTAGTAGGGGACTAGCGGGGAGCGATGAGCAGTTCTTC
TRBJ1-4 . TRBV11-3 . CASSHEGGANEKLFF TGTGCCAGCAGCCACGAGGGAGGGGCTAATGAAAAACTGTTTTTT
TRBJ1-5 . TRBV4-1 once CASSQDGGQTNQPQHF TGCGCCAGCAGCCAAGATGGAGGACAGACGAATCAGCCCCAGCATTTT
TRBJ2-6 . TRBV9 . CASSGGSGANVLTF TGTGCCAGCAGCGGAGGAAGTGGGGCCAACGTCCTGACTTTC
TRBJ1-2 . TRBV19 . CASSNPSRGGADSYGYTF TGTGCCAGTAGTAATCCGAGCCGGGGGGGCGCAGATAGCTATGGCTACACCTTC
TRBJ1-6 . TRBV28 . CASSTGAGASPLHF TGTGCCAGCAGCACCGGGGCGGGGGCCTCACCCCTCCACTTT
TRBJ2-1 TRBD2 TRBV19 . CASSIPLSLAGGWSYNEQFF TGTGCCAGTAGTATCCCTCTATCGCTAGCGGGGGGTTGGTCCTACAATGAGCAGTTCTTC
TRBJ2-2 TRBD2 TRBV6-5 . CASSRTGGAGELFF TGTGCCAGCAGTCGAACGGGGGGGGCCGGGGAGCTGTTTTTT
TRBJ2-7 TRBD2 TRBV18 . CASSRSGGSYEQYF TGTGCCAGCTCCCGGAGCGGGGGCTCCTACGAGCAGTACTTC
TRBJ2-5 . TRBV5-4 . CASSFNSQETQYF TGTGCCAGCAGCTTTAACAGTCAAGAGACCCAGTACTTC
TRBJ2-3 TRBD2 TRBV2 . CASSENGLAGGRPDTQYF TGTGCCAGCAGTGAAAATGGACTAGCGGGGGGGCGCCCAGATACGCAGTATTTT
TRBJ2-7 . TRBV18 . CASSEDRTRGEQYF TGTGCCAGCTCGGAAGACAGGACACGAGGCGAGCAGTACTTC
TRBJ1-2 TRBD1 TRBV7-2 . CASSLGFGQAALRYGYTF TGTGCCAGCAGCTTAGGGTTCGGACAGGCGGCGTTACGGTATGGCTACACCTTC
TRBJ2-1 TRBD2 TRBV5-8 . CASSLAIAGDNEQFF TGTGCCAGCAGCTTGGCGATAGCGGGGGACAATGAGCAGTTCTTC
TRBJ2-3 . TRBV5-5 . CASSLRGGTDTQYF TGTGCCAGCAGCTTGAGAGGAGGCACAGATACGCAGTATTTT
TRBJ1-2 . TRBV12-3/TRBV12-4 once CASSPTAYYGYTF TGTGCCAGCAGCCCGACAGCTTACTATGGCTACACCTTC
TRBJ1-2 . TRBV21-1 . CASSLTSGGYYGYTF TGTGCCAGCAGCCTTACTTCTGGGGGGTACTATGGCTACACCTTC
TRBJ2-2 . TRBV7-2 once CASSLRGGGGELFF TGTGCCAGCAGCTTAAGGGGGGGCGGCGGGGAGCTGTTTTTT
TRBJ2-3 . TRBV28 . CASRPDMVTDTQYF TGTGCCAGCAGACCGGACATGGTCACAGATACGCAGTATTTT
TRBJ1-1 TRBD1 TRBV11-3 . CASSVRKGAHTEAFF TGTGCCAGCAGCGTCAGGAAGGGGGCACACACTGAAGCTTTCTTT
TRBJ2-5 TRBD1 TRBV5-6 . CASRAGTGSQQTQYF TGTGCCAGCAGAGCCGGGACAGGCAGTCAACAGACCCAGTACTTC
TRBJ2-3 TRBD2 TRBV4-3 once CASSQDAPGGGGRTDTQYF TGCGCCAGCAGCCAAGATGCACCTGGAGGCGGGGGTCGCACAGATACGCAGTATTTT
TRBJ2-1 . TRBV3-1/TRBV3-2 . CASSQEGAASSYNEQFF TGTGCCAGCAGCCAAGAAGGGGCCGCGAGCTCCTACAATGAGCAGTTCTTC
TRBJ2-1 . TRBV2 . CASSEATRSNEQFF TGTGCCAGCAGTGAAGCGACTAGAAGCAATGAGCAGTTCTTC
TRBJ1-2 . TRBV12-3/TRBV12-4 . CASSYTVQRGYTF TGTGCCAGCAGCTACACCGTCCAGCGGGGCTACACCTTC
TRBJ1-2 TRBD1 TRBV10-3 . CAISDKRQGVNSNYGYTF TGTGCCATCAGCGACAAGAGACAGGGGGTCAATTCTAACTATGGCTACACCTTC
TRBJ2-3 TRBD2 TRBV6-6 . CASSPGLAGGPADTQYF TGTGCCAGCAGTCCGGGACTAGCGGGGGGGCCGGCAGATACGCAGTATTTT
TRBJ1-1 . TRBV15 . CATSRVLGRGGTEAFF TGTGCCACCAGCAGAGTCCTAGGCAGGGGTGGAACTGAAGCTTTCTTT
TRBJ2-2 TRBD2 TRBV5-4 . CASSSLAGLNTGELFF TGTGCCAGCAGCTCTTTAGCGGGGTTAAACACCGGGGAGCTGTTTTTT
TRBJ1-1 TRBD1 TRBV12-5 . CASGDGQGYTEAFF TGTGCTAGTGGTGACGGACAGGGGTACACTGAAGCTTTCTTT